Included here is one TCR beta chain sequence, with context. Germline CDR1 reads LGHNA; CDR2 reads YSLEER. The CDR3 totals 16 residues. J gave up 6 bases and V 0 bases, and 5 bases lay outside the gene matches. This specimen belongs to a study of blood T cell repertoires in COVID-19. Study summary: Researchers got acute and convalescent COVID-19 samples from the United States, Italy and Spain. From T cells, B-cell-depleted T cells, or PBMCs came the material, which was cDNA or gDNA.

Study processing details: Researchers report that nucleated cell counts were estimated from reference gene primer amplification. Using immunoSEQ multiplex PCR, the repertoire was profiled, and TCRdb retains in-frame clones only, with some absent. That table supplies the V and J calls and clone size; D and trimming were determined from the DNA. The table records tens of thousands of clones, around 79% of them present only once. The genes are TRBV4-3 and TRBJ1-4; TRBD1 agrees at 9 bases. The sequencing input was peripheral blood. The sequence was collected from a man aged 65-85 years with active or convalescent COVID-19. CDR3 nucleotides: TGCGCCAGCAGCCAAGATTGGGGACAGGGTTATGAAAAACTGTTTTTT. Translated, it gives CASSQDWGQGYEKLFF.